This entry lists 23 T cell receptor beta chains sequenced from one sample in a study of T-cell reconstitution after alpha-beta-depleted transplantation in children. Unique molecular identifiers featured in how the TCRbeta library was prepared. Each CDR3 protein is one row after TCRdb ran MiXCR on the PCR reads. The profile shows about 580,000 distinct CDR3 sequences, 25% to 30% of them singletons. Material: PBMCs, obtained before TCRalphabeta/CD19-depleted stem cell transplant. The source is a boy in the first two years of life with Wiskott-Aldrich syndrome, due to receive a stem cell transplant.

V gene TRBV27 combines with J gene TRBJ2-1, with 10 bases fitting TRBD2. This CDR3 is built from 15 residues. Losses at the gene ends were 7 bases for V and 2 bases for J; bases not matched to a gene: 5. Germline lookup yields CDR1 MNHEY and CDR2 SMNVEV (reference sequence). CDR3 protein: CASNRAGGPYNEQFF. The CDR3 DNA reads TGTGCCAGCAATCGAGCGGGAGGGCCCTACAATGAGCAGTTCTTC.

This clonotype was detected only a few times. This chain joins TRBV5-1 and TRBJ2-5; perhaps D is TRBD1 or TRBD2 (5 bases each). Trimming took off 4 bases at V and 5 bases at J, with 18 bases between the two ends. The CDR3 totals 15 residues. CDR1 is SGHRS, CDR2 YFSETQ, per germline. This CDR3 reads CASSPHAGSGETQYF. For the CDR3, the DNA is TGCGCCAGCAGCCCCCACGCAGGGTCGGGGGAGACCCAGTACTTC.

This clonotype came up a few times. This sequence joins TRBV12-3 or TRBV12-4 and TRBJ1-1, with a weak D call TRBD1 (5 bases). The CDR3 is 14 amino acids. V dropped 4 bases and J dropped 2 bases, with 11 bases sitting between them. As DNA, the CDR3 is TGTGCCAGCAGTTCGGGACGGCCTAACACTGAAGCTTTCTTT. The encoded protein is CASSSGRPNTEAFF.

The chain carries TRBV5-6 and TRBJ2-1; 7 bases are shared with TRBD2. The ends lost 5 bases at V and 4 bases at J; junction bases unmatched: 9. The CDR3 runs to 15 residues. Germline CDR1 SGHDT, CDR2 YYEEEE. The CDR3 loop is CASRQERGPYNEQFF. In DNA form, the CDR3 reads TGTGCCAGCAGGCAAGAGCGGGGCCCTTACAATGAGCAGTTCTTC.

The chain links TRBV5-1 to TRBJ1-5; TRBD1 matches 7 bases. The CDR3 runs 13 residues. V dropped 5 bases and J dropped 8; count of bases not matched to a gene: 7. Germline assignment: CDR1 SGHRS and CDR2 YFSETQ. CDR3 region: CASRGNTGEPQHF. The CDR3 DNA reads TGCGCCAGCAGGGGGAATACAGGGGAGCCCCAGCATTTT.

This chain connects TRBV29-1 to TRBJ2-7; no clear D gene. Per germline, CDR1 SQVTM and CDR2 ANQGSEA. CDR3 length equals 11 residues. Trimming took 7 bases from V and 4 from J, leaving 11 bases between them. The CDR3 loop is CSAKGSYEQYF. Written as DNA, the CDR3 is TGCAGCGCGAAGGGATCTTACGAGCAGTACTTC.

There are a few counts of this clonotype. As DNA, the CDR3 is TGTGCCAGCAGCTCCTTAGCGGGAGTGAGCACAGATACGCAGTATTTT. Translating it yields CASSSLAGVSTDTQYF. The chain is built from TRBV12-3 or TRBV12-4 and TRBJ2-3; 9 bases match TRBD2. CDR3 length equals 16 residues. The ends lost 6 bases at V and 0 bases at J; junction bases unmatched: 7.

This clonotype was counted a few times. In nucleotides, the CDR3 is TGCGCCAGCAGCCGAACCGGGACAGGGGTAAATGAGCAGTTCTTC. Amino acid sequence: CASSRTGTGVNEQFF. This chain connects TRBV5-1 to TRBJ2-1, with TRBD1 identical over 10 bases. Germline assignment: CDR1 SGHRS and CDR2 YFSETQ. The CDR3 runs 15 residues. V shed 4 bases and J 7 bases; nucleotides not matched to a gene: 8. The entire variable domain, with the rest obtained from reference TRBV5-1 and TRBJ2-1, is as follows: KAGVTQTPRYLIKTRGQQVTLSCSPISGHRSVSWYQQTPGQGLQFLFEYFSETQRNKGNFPGRFSGRQFSNSRSEMNVSTLELGDSALYLCASSRTGTGVNEQFFGPGTRLTVL.

This clonotype has only a few counts. The chain recombines TRBV2 with TRBJ2-3; D gene unclear. Germline-derived CDR1 and CDR2 are SNHLY and FYNNEI. Trimming took off 9 bases at V and 6 bases at J, with 10 bases between the two ends. CDR3 size: 11 residues. CDR3: CASGNRDTQYF. The DNA for the CDR3 is TGTGCCAGTGGTAATCGGGATACGCAGTATTTT.

The sample holds many counts of this clonotype. The chain recombines TRBV3-1 with TRBJ2-1; tentative D call: TRBD2 (5 bases). This CDR3 has 18 residues. Per the germline V gene, CDR1 is LGHDT and CDR2 is YNNKEL (reference sequence). V was cut by 1 base and J by 6 bases, with 22 bases left in between. The CDR3 sequence is CASSQGFPGNSYLNEQFF. The CDR3 bases are TGTGCCAGCAGCCAAGGTTTTCCGGGAAATAGCTATCTCAATGAGCAGTTCTTC.

In its sample, this clonotype was seen a few times. The chain has TRBV5-1 and TRBJ2-1; 8 bases map to TRBD2. Germline V gene data show CDR1 as SGHRS and CDR2 as YFSETQ. The CDR3 has 17 amino acids. J lost 6 bases, V lost 4 bases, and 15 bases had no gene match. CDR3 protein: CASSPGLLGGRFNEQFF. The CDR3 nucleotides are TGCGCCAGCAGCCCGGGGCTTTTAGGCGGGAGGTTCAATGAGCAGTTCTTC.

The rearrangement uses TRBV29-1 and TRBJ2-5; TRBD2 aligns across 11 bases. Germline assignment: CDR1 SQVTM and CDR2 ANQGSEA. This CDR3 is 13 amino acids long. V shed 7 bases and J 3 bases; nucleotides not matched to a gene: 4. CDR3 loop: CSADSGREETQYF. The CDR3 nucleotides read TGCAGCGCGGATAGCGGGAGGGAAGAGACCCAGTACTTC.

J is TRBJ2-1 and V is TRBV20-1; D is possibly TRBD1 (5 bases). Germline V gives CDR1 DFQATT, CDR2 SNEGSKA (reference sequence). The CDR3 runs to 14 residues. The V gene lost 6 bases and the J gene lost 8 bases, with 20 bases spanning the gap. The CDR3 region has the DNA TGCAGTGCCCATCGCACAGGCGCCGTGGATGAGCAGTTCTTC. Residues: CSAHRTGAVDEQFF.

The J gene is TRBJ2-1, the V gene TRBV4-1; no definite D call. The CDR3 spans 12 residues. The germline V gene encodes CDR1 MGHRA and CDR2 YSYEKL. The V end was cut by 0 bases, the J end by 8 bases, with 5 bases between. The CDR3 DNA sequence: TGCGCCAGCAGCCAAGATACAGATGAGCAGTTCTTC. Protein sequence: CASSQDTDEQFF.

This clonotype has just a few counts. CDR3 protein: CASSFMRVENTGELFF. CDR3 bases: TGTGCCAGCAGTTTCATGCGGGTGGAGAACACCGGGGAGCTGTTTTTT. The chain links TRBV12-3 or TRBV12-4 to TRBJ2-2; D is perhaps TRBD2 (5 bases). The CDR3 length is 16 residues. The V end lost 3 bases, the J end lost 1 base, and 12 bases lay between the germline ends.

The rearrangement joins TRBV29-1 to TRBJ2-7; the match to TRBD2 covers 7 bases. There are 15 residues in the CDR3. V was pared by 3 bases and J by 0 bases, with 8 bases of the junction left unmatched. Per the germline V gene, CDR1 is SQVTM and CDR2 is ANQGSEA. CDR3 DNA: TGCAGCGTTGAGATAACCAGCGGGATCTCCTACGAGCAGTACTTC. This translates into CSVEITSGISYEQYF.

The rearrangement uses TRBV2 and TRBJ2-1; D gene unclear. V was pared by 5 bases and J by 8 bases, with 10 bases between. Germline loops: CDR1 SNHLY, CDR2 FYNNEI. The CDR3 spans 12 residues. The DNA for the CDR3 is TGTGCCAGCAGTTATACAGAGGATGAGCAGTTCTTC. Its protein is CASSYTEDEQFF.

The rearrangement links TRBV24-1 to TRBJ2-3, with 9 bases that match TRBD2. The V segment lost 5 bases and the J segment 7 bases; nucleotides outside the gene matches: 6. The CDR3 extends over 14 amino acids. Germline CDR1 and CDR2: KGHDR and SFDVKD. The CDR3 DNA sequence: TGTGCCACCAGTGGTAGCGGGAGTCAATATACGCAGTATTTT. It encodes CATSGSGSQYTQYF.

This clonotype has only a few counts. The rearrangement links TRBV2 to TRBJ2-1; 16 bases are a match to TRBD2. Per germline, CDR1 SNHLY and CDR2 FYNNEI. J lost 2 bases, V lost 4 bases, and 5 bases had no gene match. The CDR3 contains 18 residues. CDR3 bases: TGTGCCAGCAGTGTCCCGGGACTAGCGGGAGGGCCCTACAATGAGCAGTTCTTC. Protein sequence: CASSVPGLAGGPYNEQFF.

The gene calls are TRBV29-1 and TRBJ2-5; 7 bases agree with TRBD2. The CDR3 covers 12 residues. CDR1 and CDR2 (germline): SQVTM, ANQGSEA. V lost 8 bases to trimming and J lost 5 bases; unmatched junction nucleotides: 8. For the CDR3, the DNA is TGCAGCTTCACGACCGGGGGGGAGACCCAGTACTTC. Translated, it gives CSFTTGGETQYF.

The V and J genes are TRBV7-9 and TRBJ2-7; 9 nucleotides match TRBD2. V lost 2 bases, J lost 5 bases, and 7 bases stayed unmatched. Germline V gene sequence: CDR1 SEHNR, CDR2 FQNEAQ (reference sequence). The CDR3 sequence is 15 residues long. The CDR3 spells CASSLNSGSLNEQYF. The CDR3 region has the DNA TGTGCCAGCAGCTTAAATAGCGGGAGTCTAAACGAGCAGTACTTC.

The table lists this clonotype with many counts. The rearrangement links TRBV5-1 to TRBJ2-1, with 10 bases that match TRBD2. In germline, CDR1 is SGHRS, CDR2 YFSETQ. The CDR3 runs 14 residues. J was trimmed by 7 bases and V by 1 base; bases with no gene match: 2. The CDR3 reads CASSLTSGNNEQFF. In nucleotides, the CDR3 is TGCGCCAGCAGCTTGACTAGCGGGAATAATGAGCAGTTCTTC.

The gene calls are TRBV5-1 and TRBJ1-2; 11 nucleotides agree with TRBD1. The trim removed 3 bases at V and 1 base at J, leaving 8 bases unmatched. Germline V lookup: CDR1 SGHRS, CDR2 YFSETQ. The CDR3 loop spans 17 amino acids. This CDR3 is CASSSWTGGRLNYGYTF. In DNA, the CDR3 is TGCGCCAGCAGCTCGTGGACAGGGGGCCGTCTTAACTATGGCTACACCTTC.